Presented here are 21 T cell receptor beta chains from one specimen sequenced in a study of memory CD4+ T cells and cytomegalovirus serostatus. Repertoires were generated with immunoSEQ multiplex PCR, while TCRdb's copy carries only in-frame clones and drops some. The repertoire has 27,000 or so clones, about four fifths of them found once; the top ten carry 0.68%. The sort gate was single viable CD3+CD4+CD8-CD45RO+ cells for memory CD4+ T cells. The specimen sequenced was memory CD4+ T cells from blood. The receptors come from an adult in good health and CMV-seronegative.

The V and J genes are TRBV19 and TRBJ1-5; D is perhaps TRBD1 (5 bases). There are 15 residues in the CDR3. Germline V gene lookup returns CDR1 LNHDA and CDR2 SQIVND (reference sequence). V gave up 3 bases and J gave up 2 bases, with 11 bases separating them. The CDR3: CASSISQGRNQPQHF. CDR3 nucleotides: TGTGCCAGTAGTATCTCCCAGGGACGCAATCAGCCCCAGCATTTT.

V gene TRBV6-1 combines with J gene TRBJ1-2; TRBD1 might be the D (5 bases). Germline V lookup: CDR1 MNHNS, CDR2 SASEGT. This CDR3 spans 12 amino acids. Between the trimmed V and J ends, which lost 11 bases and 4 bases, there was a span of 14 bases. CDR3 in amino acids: CAGGDSLYGYTF. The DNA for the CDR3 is TGTGCCGGTGGCGACAGCCTCTATGGCTACACCTTC.

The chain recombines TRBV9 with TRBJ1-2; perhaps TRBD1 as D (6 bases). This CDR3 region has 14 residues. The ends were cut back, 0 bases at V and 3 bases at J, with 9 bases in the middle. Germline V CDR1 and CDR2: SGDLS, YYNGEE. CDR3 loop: CASSVGAGDYGYTF. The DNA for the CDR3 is TGTGCCAGCAGCGTAGGGGCAGGGGACTATGGCTACACCTTC.

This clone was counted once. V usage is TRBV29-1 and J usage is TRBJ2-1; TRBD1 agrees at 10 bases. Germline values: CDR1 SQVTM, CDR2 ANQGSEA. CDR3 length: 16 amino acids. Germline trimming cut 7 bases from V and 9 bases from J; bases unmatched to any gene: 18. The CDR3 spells CSGLIRTGGYVGEQFF. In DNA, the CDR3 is TGCAGCGGGCTCATTCGGACAGGGGGATATGTGGGTGAGCAGTTCTTC.

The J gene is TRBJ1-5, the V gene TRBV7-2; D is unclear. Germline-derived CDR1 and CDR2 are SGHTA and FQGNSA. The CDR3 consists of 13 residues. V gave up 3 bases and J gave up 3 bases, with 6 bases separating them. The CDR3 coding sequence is TGTGCCAGCAGCTTGGACGACAATCAGCCCCAGCATTTT. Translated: CASSLDDNQPQHF.

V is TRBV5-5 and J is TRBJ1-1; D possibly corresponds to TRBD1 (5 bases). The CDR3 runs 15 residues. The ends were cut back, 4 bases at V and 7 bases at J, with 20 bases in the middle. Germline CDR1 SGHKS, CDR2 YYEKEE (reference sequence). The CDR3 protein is CASSPITGGVIEAFF. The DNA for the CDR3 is TGTGCCAGCAGCCCAATAACGGGGGGGGTTATTGAAGCTTTCTTT.

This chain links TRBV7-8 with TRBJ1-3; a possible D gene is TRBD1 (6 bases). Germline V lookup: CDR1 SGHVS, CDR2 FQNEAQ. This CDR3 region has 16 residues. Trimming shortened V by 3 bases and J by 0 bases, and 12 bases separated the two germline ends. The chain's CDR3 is CASSFTTGLSGNTIYF. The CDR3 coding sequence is TGTGCCAGCAGCTTTACGACAGGACTCTCTGGAAACACCATATATTTT.

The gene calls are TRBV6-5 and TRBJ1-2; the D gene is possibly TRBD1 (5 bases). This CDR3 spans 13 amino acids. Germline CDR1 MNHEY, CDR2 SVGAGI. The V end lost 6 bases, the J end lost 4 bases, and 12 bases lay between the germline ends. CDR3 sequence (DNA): TGTGCCAGCAGACCGGGACGACTCTATGGCTACACCTTC. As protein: CASRPGRLYGYTF.

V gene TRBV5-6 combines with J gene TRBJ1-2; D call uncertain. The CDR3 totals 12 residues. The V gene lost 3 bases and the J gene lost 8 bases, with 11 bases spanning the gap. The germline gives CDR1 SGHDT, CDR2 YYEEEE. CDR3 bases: TGTGCCAGCAGCTCCTATTTCATCGGCTACACCTTC. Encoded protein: CASSSYFIGYTF.

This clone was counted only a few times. The CDR3 sequence is CASSRGALETQYF. The CDR3 DNA is TGTGCCAGTAGTAGAGGGGCTTTGGAGACCCAGTACTTC. V is TRBV19 and J is TRBJ2-5, with D possibly being TRBD1 or TRBD2 (5 bases each). CDR3 length: 13 residues. In germline, CDR1 is LNHDA, CDR2 SQIVND (reference sequence). The ends were cut back, 4 bases at V and 5 bases at J, with 11 bases in the middle.

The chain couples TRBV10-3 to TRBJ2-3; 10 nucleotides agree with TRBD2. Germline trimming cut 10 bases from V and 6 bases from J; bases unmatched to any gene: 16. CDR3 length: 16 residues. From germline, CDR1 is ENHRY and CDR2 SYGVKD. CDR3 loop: CATAQGLAGGPDTQYF. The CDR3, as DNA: TGTGCCACCGCCCAAGGATTAGCGGGGGGCCCCGATACGCAGTATTTT.

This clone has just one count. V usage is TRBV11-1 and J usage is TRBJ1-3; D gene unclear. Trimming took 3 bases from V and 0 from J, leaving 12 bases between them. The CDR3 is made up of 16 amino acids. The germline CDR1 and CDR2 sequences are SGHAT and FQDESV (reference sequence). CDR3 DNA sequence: TGTGCCAGCAGCTTCGGTAGATCCCACTCTGGAAACACCATATATTTT. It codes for CASSFGRSHSGNTIYF.

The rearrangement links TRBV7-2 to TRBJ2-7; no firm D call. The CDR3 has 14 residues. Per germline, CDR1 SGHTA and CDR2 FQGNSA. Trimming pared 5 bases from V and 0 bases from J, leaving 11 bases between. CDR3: CASSPSLSSYEQYF. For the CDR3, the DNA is TGTGCCAGCAGCCCCTCATTAAGCTCCTACGAGCAGTACTTC.

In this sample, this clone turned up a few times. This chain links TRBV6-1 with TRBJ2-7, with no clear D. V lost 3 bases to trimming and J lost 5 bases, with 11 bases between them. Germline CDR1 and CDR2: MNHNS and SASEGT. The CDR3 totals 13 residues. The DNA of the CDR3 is TGTGCCAGCAGTGAGGTCAGGAAGGACGAGCAGTACTTC. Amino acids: CASSEVRKDEQYF.

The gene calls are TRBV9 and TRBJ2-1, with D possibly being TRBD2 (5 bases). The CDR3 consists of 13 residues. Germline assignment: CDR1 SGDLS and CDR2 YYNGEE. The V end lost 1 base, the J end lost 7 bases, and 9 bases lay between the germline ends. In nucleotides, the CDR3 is TGTGCCAGCAGCGTAATGAGGGAGAATGAGCAGTTCTTC. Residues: CASSVMRENEQFF.

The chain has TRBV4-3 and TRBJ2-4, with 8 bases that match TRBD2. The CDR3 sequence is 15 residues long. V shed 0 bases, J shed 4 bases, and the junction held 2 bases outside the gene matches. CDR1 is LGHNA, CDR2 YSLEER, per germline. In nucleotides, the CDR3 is TGCGCCAGCAGCCAAGACGAGCGGGGGAAAAACATTCAGTACTTC. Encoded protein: CASSQDERGKNIQYF.

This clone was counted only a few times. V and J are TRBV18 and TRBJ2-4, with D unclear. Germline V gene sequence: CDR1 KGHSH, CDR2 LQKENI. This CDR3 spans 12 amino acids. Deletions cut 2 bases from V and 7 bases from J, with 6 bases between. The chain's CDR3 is CASSPETNIQYF. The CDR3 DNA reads TGTGCCAGCTCACCAGAGACCAACATTCAGTACTTC.

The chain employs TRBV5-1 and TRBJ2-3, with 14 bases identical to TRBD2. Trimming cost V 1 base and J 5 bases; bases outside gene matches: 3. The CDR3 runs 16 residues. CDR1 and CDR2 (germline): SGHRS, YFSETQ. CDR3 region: CASSLWGTSGGDTQYF. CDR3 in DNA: TGCGCCAGCAGCTTGTGGGGGACTAGCGGGGGAGATACGCAGTATTTT. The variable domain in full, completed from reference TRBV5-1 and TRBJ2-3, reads KAGVTQTPRYLIKTRGQQVTLSCSPISGHRSVSWYQQTPGQGLQFLFEYFSETQRNKGNFPGRFSGRQFSNSRSEMNVSTLELGDSALYLCASSLWGTSGGDTQYFGPGTRLTVL.

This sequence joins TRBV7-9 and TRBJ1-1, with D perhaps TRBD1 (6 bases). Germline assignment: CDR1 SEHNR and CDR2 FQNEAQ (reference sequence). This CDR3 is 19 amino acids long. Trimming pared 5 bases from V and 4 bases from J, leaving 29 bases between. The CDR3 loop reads CASSPGRRGWHRESTEAFF. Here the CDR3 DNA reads TGTGCCAGCAGCCCGGGACGTAGGGGCTGGCACAGGGAGAGCACTGAAGCTTTCTTT.

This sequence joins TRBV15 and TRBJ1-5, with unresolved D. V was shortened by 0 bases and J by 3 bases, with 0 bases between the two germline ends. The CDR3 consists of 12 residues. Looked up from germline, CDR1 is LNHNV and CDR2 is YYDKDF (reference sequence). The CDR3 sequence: CATSRDNQPQHF. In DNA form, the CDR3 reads TGTGCCACCAGCAGAGACAATCAGCCCCAGCATTTT.

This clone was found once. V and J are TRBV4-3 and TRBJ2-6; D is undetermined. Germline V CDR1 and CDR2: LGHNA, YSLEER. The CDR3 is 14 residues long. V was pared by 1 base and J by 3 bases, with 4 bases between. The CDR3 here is CASSQVSGANVLTF. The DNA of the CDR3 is TGCGCCAGCAGCCAAGTTAGTGGGGCCAACGTCCTGACTTTC.